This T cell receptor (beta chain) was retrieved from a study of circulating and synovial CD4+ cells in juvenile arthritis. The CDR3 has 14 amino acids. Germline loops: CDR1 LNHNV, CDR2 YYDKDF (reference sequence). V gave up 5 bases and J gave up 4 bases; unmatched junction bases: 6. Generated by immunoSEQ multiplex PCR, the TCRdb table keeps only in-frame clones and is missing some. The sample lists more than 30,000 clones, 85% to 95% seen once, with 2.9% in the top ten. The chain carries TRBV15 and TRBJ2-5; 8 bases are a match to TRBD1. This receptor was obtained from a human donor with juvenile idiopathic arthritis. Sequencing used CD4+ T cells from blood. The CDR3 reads CATSGQGTGETQYF. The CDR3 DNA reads TGTGCCACCAGCGGACAGGGAACAGGAGAGACCCAGTACTTC.